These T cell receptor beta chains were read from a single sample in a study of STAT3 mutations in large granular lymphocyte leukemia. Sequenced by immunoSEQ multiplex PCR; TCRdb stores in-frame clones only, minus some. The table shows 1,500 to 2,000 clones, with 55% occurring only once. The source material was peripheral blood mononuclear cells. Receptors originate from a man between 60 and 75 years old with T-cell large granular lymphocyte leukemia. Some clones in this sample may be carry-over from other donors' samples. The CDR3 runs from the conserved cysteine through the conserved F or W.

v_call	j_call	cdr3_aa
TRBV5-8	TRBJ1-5	CASSLASPAGPQHF
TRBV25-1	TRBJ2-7	CASSPPGPINEQYF
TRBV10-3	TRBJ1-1	CAISEWGTKNTEAFF
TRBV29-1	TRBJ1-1	CTEGGRTEAFF
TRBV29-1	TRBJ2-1	CSVGTGLNEQFF
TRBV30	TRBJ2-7	CAWLRDIGEQYF
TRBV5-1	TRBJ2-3	CASSLTLAGGDTQYF
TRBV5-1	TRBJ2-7	CASSSHGTSGAYEQYF
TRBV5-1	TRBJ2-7	CASSLEGYEQYF
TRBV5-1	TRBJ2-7	CASSPEGVVQQYF
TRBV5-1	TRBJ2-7	CASSLAPANEQYF
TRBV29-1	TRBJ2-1	CSVGGTAETYNQQFF
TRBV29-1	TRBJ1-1	CSVEDPFIRVGGTEAFF
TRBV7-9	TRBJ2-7	CAVRVKQGHEQYF
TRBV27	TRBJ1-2	CASSSTLDYGYTF
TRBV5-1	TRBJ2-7	CASSQTGIEQYF
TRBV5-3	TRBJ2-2	CARSHWTANTGELFF
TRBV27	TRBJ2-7	CASSLAGGYEQYF
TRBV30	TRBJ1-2	CAWSVQGQETNYGYTF
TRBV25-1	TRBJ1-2	CASSEYGGASYGYTF
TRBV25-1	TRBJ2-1	CASSPPGLAGVIEQFF
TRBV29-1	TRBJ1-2	CSVEKSDYGYTF
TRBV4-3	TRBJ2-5	CASSQDLQGGETQYF
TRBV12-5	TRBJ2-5	CASGLSSGSPETQYF